The rows below give T cell receptor beta chains drawn from one sample of a study of blood T cell repertoires in COVID-19. Sequenced by immunoSEQ multiplex PCR; TCRdb stores in-frame clones only, minus some. The table shows around 120,000 clones, with 79% occurring only once. The sequencing input was peripheral blood. These receptors were collected from a woman older than 75 with acute or convalescent COVID-19. The conserved cysteine and the conserved F or W are not part of the CDR3 here. A D gene is named only where the DNA matches it firmly. For some rows the clone size is stated as once, few or many, or as a class when expanded; others skip it.

v_call	j_call	d_call	cdr3_length	clone_size	cdr3_aa
TRBV21-1	TRBJ2-1	NA	15	NA	ASSKVASGYTYNEQF
TRBV7-9	TRBJ1-2	NA	10	NA	ASSFPGYGYT
TRBV18	TRBJ2-3	TRBD1	11	NA	ASSKTGTDTQY
TRBV6-5	TRBJ1-4	TRBD1	12	NA	ASSRTGTNEKLF
TRBV12-3/TRBV12-4	TRBJ2-1	NA	11	NA	ASSLNPRNEQF
TRBV9	TRBJ2-7	TRBD2	12	NA	ASSVEGGPYEQY
TRBV5-1	TRBJ2-5	TRBD1	11	NA	ASSLQGAETQY
TRBV28	TRBJ1-2	NA	10	NA	ASSLGSYGYT
TRBV5-4	TRBJ1-1	NA	12	NA	ASSLAGGDTEAF
TRBV6-1	TRBJ2-4	NA	13	NA	ASSEATAGGGIQY
TRBV10-3	TRBJ1-5	NA	15	NA	AISEPRAHQTYQPQH
TRBV11-3	TRBJ2-2	NA	12	NA	ASSLAGPTGELF
TRBV6-2/TRBV6-3	TRBJ2-3	TRBD1	14	NA	ASSYPDRGVTDTQY
TRBV9	TRBJ2-3	TRBD1	14	NA	ASSVEGAPNTDTQY
TRBV24-1	TRBJ2-3	NA	15	NA	ATSELAGSGSSDTQY
TRBV6-4	TRBJ2-5	NA	12	NA	ASSESSFLGTQY
TRBV6-2/TRBV6-3	TRBJ1-5	NA	12	NA	ASSDPGQNQPQH
TRBV6-5	TRBJ1-6	TRBD1	12	NA	ASSLQGANSPLH
TRBV11-3	TRBJ1-2	NA	13	once	ASSLADMRSYGYT
TRBV10-1	TRBJ1-3	NA	14	once	ASSEWQANSGNTIY